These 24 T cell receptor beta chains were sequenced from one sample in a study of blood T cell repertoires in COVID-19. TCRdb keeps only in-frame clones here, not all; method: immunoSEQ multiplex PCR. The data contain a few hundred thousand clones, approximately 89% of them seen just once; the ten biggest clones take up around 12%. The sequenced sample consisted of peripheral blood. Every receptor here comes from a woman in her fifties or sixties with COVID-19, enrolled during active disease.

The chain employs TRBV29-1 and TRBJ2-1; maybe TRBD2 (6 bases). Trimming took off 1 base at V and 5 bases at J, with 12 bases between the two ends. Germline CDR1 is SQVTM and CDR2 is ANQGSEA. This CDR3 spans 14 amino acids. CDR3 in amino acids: CSVEGLDADNEQFF. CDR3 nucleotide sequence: TGCAGCGTTGAAGGACTAGACGCAGACAATGAGCAGTTCTTC.

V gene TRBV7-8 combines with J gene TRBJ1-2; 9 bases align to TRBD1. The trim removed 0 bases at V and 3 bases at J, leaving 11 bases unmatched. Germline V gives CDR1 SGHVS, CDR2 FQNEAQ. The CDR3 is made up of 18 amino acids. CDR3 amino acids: CASSLALTGGRPDYGYTF. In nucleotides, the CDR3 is TGTGCCAGCAGCTTAGCCCTGACAGGGGGGAGGCCGGACTATGGCTACACCTTC. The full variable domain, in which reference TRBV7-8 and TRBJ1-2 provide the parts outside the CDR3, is GAGVSQSPRYKVAKRGQDVALRCDPISGHVSLFWYQQALGQGPEFLTYFQNEAQLDKSGLPSDRFFAERPEGSVSTLKIQRTQQEDSAVYLCASSLALTGGRPDYGYTFGSGTRLTVV.

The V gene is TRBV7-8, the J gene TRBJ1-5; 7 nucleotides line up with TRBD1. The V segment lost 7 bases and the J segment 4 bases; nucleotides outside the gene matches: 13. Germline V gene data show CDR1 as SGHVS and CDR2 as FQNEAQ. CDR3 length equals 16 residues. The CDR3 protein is CASTDIRQGFNQPQHF. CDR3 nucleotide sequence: TGTGCCAGCACCGACATACGACAGGGATTTAATCAGCCCCAGCATTTT.

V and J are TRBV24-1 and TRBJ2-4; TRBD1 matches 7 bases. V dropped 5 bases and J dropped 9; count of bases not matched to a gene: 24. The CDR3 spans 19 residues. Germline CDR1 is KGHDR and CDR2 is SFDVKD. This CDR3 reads CATSVNLRTGSYSRGIQYF. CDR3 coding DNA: TGTGCCACCAGTGTCAATCTACGGACAGGCTCTTACTCCCGGGGCATTCAGTACTTC.

The DNA of the CDR3 is TGTGCCACCAGTGTCGGGTACAGGGGGCATCTAGTGCCAGATACGCAGTATTTT. This gives the protein CATSVGYRGHLVPDTQYF. This rearrangement joins TRBV24-1 to TRBJ2-3; 9 bases line up with TRBD1. The CDR3 sequence is 18 residues long. V lost 5 bases and J lost 4; bases outside the gene matches: 15. The germline CDR1 and CDR2 sequences are KGHDR and SFDVKD.

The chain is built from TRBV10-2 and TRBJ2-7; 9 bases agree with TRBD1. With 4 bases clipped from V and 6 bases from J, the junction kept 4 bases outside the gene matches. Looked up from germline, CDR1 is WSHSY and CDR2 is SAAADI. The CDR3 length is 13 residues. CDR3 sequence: CASSVPTGGEQYF. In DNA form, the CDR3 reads TGCGCCAGCAGTGTGCCGACAGGGGGCGAGCAGTACTTC.

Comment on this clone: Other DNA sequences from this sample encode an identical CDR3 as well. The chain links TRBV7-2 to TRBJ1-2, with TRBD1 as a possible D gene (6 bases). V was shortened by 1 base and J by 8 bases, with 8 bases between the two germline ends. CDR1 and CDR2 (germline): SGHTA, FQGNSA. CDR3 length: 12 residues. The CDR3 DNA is TGTGCCAGCAGCTTAGACAGGGAGGGCTACACCTTC. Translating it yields CASSLDREGYTF.

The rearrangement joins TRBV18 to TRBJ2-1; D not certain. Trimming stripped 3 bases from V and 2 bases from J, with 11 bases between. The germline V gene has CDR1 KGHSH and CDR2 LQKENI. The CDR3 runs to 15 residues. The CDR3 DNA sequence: TGTGCCAGCTCACCCACAGCAGTTCCCTACAATGAGCAGTTCTTC. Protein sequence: CASSPTAVPYNEQFF.

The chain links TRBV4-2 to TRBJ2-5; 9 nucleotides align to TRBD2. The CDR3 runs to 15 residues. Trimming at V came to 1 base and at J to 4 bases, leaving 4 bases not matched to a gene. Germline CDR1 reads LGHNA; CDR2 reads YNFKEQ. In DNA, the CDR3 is TGTGCCAGCAGCCAAGGAGGCGGGGGGGGAGAGACCCAGTACTTC. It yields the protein CASSQGGGGGETQYF.

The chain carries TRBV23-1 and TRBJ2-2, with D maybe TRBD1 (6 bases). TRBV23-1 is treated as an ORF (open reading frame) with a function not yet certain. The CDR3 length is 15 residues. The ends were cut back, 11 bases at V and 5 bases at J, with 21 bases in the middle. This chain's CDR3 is CAPEIPGVRTGELFF. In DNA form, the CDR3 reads TGCGCCCCCGAAATCCCAGGGGTCAGAACCGGGGAGCTGTTTTTT.

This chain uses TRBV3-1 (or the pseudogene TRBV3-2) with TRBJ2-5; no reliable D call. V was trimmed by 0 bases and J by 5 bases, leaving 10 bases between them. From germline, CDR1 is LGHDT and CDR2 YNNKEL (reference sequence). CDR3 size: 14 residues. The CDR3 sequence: CASSQEPSRETQYF. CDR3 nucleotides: TGTGCCAGCAGCCAAGAGCCCTCTCGGGAGACCCAGTACTTC.

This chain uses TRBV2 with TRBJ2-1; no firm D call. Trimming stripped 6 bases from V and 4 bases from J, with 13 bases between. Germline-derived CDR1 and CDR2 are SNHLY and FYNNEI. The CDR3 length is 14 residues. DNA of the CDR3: TGTGCCAGCAGCCTACCCTTACCTTACAATGAGCAGTTCTTC. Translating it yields CASSLPLPYNEQFF.

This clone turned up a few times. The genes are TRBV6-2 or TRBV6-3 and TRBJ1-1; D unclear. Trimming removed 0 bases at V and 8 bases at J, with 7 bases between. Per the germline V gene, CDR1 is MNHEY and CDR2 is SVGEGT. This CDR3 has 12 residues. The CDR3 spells CASSYSVAEAFF. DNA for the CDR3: TGTGCCAGCAGTTACTCTGTGGCAGAAGCTTTCTTT.

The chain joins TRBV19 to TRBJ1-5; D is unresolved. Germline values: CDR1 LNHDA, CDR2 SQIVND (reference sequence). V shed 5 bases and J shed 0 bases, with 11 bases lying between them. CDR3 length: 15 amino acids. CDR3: CASSPTGLSNQPQHF. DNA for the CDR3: TGTGCCAGTAGTCCAACGGGTCTTAGCAATCAGCCCCAGCATTTT. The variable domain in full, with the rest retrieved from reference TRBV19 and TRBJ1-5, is DGGITQSPKYLFRKEGQNVTLSCEQNLNHDAMYWYRQDPGQGLRLIYYSQIVNDFQKGDIAEGYSVSREKKESFPLTVTSAQKNPTAFYLCASSPTGLSNQPQHFGDGTRLSIL.

CDR3 residues: CASSIGAGSGYEQYF. In DNA, the CDR3 is TGTGCCAGTAGTATAGGGGCGGGGAGCGGCTACGAGCAGTACTTC. The J gene is TRBJ2-7, the V gene TRBV19, with D perhaps TRBD2 (6 bases). V dropped 1 base and J dropped 3 bases, with 13 bases sitting between them. From germline, CDR1 is LNHDA and CDR2 SQIVND (reference sequence). The CDR3 totals 15 residues.

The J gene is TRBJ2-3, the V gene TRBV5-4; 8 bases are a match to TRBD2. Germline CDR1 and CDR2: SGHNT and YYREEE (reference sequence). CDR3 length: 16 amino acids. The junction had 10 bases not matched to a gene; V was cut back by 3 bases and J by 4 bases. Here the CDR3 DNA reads TGTGCCAGCAGCTCCCGGGGGCGGGGGGACCCAGATACGCAGTATTTT. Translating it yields CASSSRGRGDPDTQYF.

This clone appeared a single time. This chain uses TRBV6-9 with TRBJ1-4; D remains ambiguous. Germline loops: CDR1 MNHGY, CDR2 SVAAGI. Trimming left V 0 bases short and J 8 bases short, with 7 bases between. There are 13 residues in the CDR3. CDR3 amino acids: CASSYSVQEKLFF. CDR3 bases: TGTGCCAGCAGTTATTCCGTGCAGGAAAAACTGTTTTTT.

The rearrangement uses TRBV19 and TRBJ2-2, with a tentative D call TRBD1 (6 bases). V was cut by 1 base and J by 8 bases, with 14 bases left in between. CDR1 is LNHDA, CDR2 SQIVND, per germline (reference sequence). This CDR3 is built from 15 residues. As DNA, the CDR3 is TGTGCCAGTAGTATAGGGCAGGGGCTCTTGGGGGAGCTGTTTTTT. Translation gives CASSIGQGLLGELFF.

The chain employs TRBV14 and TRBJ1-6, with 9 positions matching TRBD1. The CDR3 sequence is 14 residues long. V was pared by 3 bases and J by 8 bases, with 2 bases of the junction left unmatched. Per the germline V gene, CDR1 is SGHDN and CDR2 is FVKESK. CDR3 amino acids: CASSHRTGDSPLHF. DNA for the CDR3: TGTGCCAGCAGCCACCGGACAGGGGATTCACCCCTCCACTTT.

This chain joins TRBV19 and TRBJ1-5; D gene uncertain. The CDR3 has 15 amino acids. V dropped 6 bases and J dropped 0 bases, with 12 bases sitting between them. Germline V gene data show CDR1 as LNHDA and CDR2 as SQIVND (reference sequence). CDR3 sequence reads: CASRVGPHSNQPQHF. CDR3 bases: TGTGCCAGTAGGGTTGGGCCCCATAGCAATCAGCCCCAGCATTTT.

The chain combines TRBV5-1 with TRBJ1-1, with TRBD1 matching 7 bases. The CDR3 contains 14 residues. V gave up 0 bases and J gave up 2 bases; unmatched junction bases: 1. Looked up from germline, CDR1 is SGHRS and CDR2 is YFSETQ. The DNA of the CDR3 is TGCGCCAGCAGCTTGGAGGGGGCAAACACTGAAGCTTTCTTT. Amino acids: CASSLEGANTEAFF.

The CDR3 DNA reads as TGTGCCAGCAGTTTGGAGGGGGCGAGTGGCTACACCTTC. Its translation is CASSLEGASGYTF. This rearrangement joins TRBV28 to TRBJ1-2; 7 nucleotides align to TRBD1. Trimming cost V 3 bases and J 7 bases; bases outside gene matches: 5. This CDR3 has 13 amino acids. Germline V gives CDR1 MDHEN, CDR2 SYDVKM.

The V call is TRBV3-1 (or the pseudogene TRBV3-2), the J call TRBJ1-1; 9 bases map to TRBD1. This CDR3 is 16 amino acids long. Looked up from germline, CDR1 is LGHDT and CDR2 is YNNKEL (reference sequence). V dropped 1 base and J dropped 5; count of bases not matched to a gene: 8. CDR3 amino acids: CASSQVHRGRFTEAFF. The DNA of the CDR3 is TGTGCCAGCAGCCAAGTACACAGGGGGCGATTTACTGAAGCTTTCTTT.

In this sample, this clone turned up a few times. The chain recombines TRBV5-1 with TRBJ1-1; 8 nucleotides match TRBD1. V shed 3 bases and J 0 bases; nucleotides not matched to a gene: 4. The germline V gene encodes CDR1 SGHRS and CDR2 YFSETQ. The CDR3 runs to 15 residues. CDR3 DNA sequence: TGCGCCAGCAGCTCTCAGGGGGCCCTGAACACTGAAGCTTTCTTT. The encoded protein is CASSSQGALNTEAFF.